This TCR beta chain was recovered during a study of post-analysis software for immune sequencing data. Study in general: Disease courses included relapsing-remitting, secondary progressive and progressive-relapsing multiple sclerosis.

The TCR beta cDNA libraries contained unique molecular identifiers. MiXCR was run by TCRdb on the PCR reads, yielding one entry per CDR3 protein. The sample lists 350,000 to 450,000 distinct CDR3 sequences, approximately 39% occurring once. Comments on this clonotype: Its target is unknown.

V dropped 5 bases and J dropped 4; count of bases not matched to a gene: 9. The CDR3 has 16 amino acids. CDR1 and CDR2 from the germline V gene are SGHTA and FQGNSA. General observations from the study: Relative to controls, patients with multiple sclerosis showed significantly lower normalized Chao1 diversity. Relative to controls, patients had about 5 TRBV segments at higher frequency, with TRBV5-6, TRBV5-1 and TRBV20-1 among these.

The TCR comes from a girl aged 2 to 9 with multiple sclerosis. Specimen: blood. The chain recombines TRBV7-2 with TRBJ1-1; 11 positions agree with TRBD1. The CDR3 bases are TGTGCCAGCAGCCGATGGACAGGGGGCGGCGGCACTGAAGCTTTCTTT. It yields the protein CASSRWTGGGGTEAFF.